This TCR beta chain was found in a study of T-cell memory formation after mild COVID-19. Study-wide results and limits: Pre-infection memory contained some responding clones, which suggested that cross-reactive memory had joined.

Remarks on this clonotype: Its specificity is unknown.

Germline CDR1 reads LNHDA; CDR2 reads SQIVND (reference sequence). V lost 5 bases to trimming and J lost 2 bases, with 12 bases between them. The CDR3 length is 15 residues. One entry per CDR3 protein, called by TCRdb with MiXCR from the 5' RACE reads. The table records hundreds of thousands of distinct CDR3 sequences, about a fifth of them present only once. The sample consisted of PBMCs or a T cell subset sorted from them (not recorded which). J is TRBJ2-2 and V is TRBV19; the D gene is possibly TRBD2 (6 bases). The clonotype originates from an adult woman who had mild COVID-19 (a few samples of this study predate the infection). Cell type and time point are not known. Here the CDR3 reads CASSLWGENTGELFF. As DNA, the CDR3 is TGTGCCAGTAGTCTATGGGGGGAAAACACCGGGGAGCTGTTTTTT.